This T cell receptor beta chain was identified during a study of blood T cell repertoires in COVID-19. Overall study context: The origin of the acute and convalescent COVID-19 samples was the United States, Italy and Spain.

Assignments of participants to cohorts depended upon their own reported clinical history. What the recovered Cohort 3 donors had was two negative PCRs, clearance, or symptom resolution. In its sample, this clone was seen a few times. Assay used: immunoSEQ multiplex PCR; TCRdb lists only in-frame clones, some missing. The table records fewer than 350,000 clones, about nine tenths of them present only once. CDR3 length: 17 residues. Per the germline V gene, CDR1 is MGHRA and CDR2 is YSYEKL. Trimming took 5 bases from V and 3 from J; bases not matched to a gene: 5. This clonotype was sampled from a man aged 60 to 75 who had recovered from COVID-19. The chain combines TRBV4-1 with TRBJ2-1, with 15 bases aligning to TRBD2. Sequenced material: PBMCs or T cells enriched from blood (not recorded which). Written as DNA, the CDR3 is TGCGCCAGCAGCATCGGACTAGCGGGAGGGTTCTACAATGAGCAGTTCTTC. It specifies CASSIGLAGGFYNEQFF.